The rows below give T cell receptor beta chains drawn from one sample of a study of beta chain features in type 1 diabetes. Sequencing was performed with immunoSEQ multiplex PCR; in TCRdb, only in-frame clones are kept and a portion is missing. The data hold 120,000 to 150,000 clones, with 8% to 13% observed a single time. Sequenced material: naive CD4+ T cells from blood. These TCRs come from a man younger than 35 in good health. CDR3s include the opening cysteine and the closing phenylalanine or tryptophan. D genes are given only for firm matches. Clone size is shown for a subset of rows, as once, few, many or a class of expanded clone.

j_call v_call clone_size d_call cdr3_aa cdr3_nt
TRBJ2-5 TRBV23-1 few . CASSRKGEETQYF TGCGCCAGCAGTCGTAAGGGGGAGGAGACCCAGTACTTC
TRBJ2-1 TRBV6-5 many . CASSRQIEQFF TGTGCCAGCAGTAGACAGATTGAGCAGTTCTTC
TRBJ1-2 TRBV29-1 many . CSASDSYGYTF TGCAGCGCTTCCGACAGCTATGGCTACACCTTC
TRBJ2-3 TRBV10-3 . TRBD2 CAISEMREGTQYF TGTGCCATCAGTGAAATGCGGGAGGGAACGCAGTATTTT
TRBJ2-1 TRBV6-5 . . CASSYSRGSSYNEQFF TGTGCCAGCAGTTACTCAAGGGGGTCTTCCTACAATGAGCAGTTCTTC
TRBJ1-4 TRBV2 . . CASSEGGANEKLFF TGTGCCAGCAGTGAAGGGGGCGCAAATGAAAAACTGTTTTTT
TRBJ2-1 TRBV10-1 few TRBD2 CASRASGGYNEQFF TGCGCCAGCAGGGCTAGCGGGGGCTACAATGAGCAGTTCTTC
TRBJ2-3 TRBV6-5 few . CASSYDPGTDTQYF TGTGCCAGCAGTTACGATCCCGGGACAGATACGCAGTATTTT
TRBJ2-1 TRBV29-1 . . CSAPGGASPYNEQFF TGCAGCGCCCCTGGGGGGGCCTCCCCCTACAATGAGCAGTTCTTC
TRBJ2-7 TRBV9 . . CASSPSGGRAYEQYF TGTGCCAGCAGCCCGAGTGGGGGCCGGGCCTACGAGCAGTACTTC
TRBJ2-3 TRBV4-3 few . CASSQDSGTDTQYF TGCGCCAGCAGCCAAGATTCGGGCACAGATACGCAGTATTTT
TRBJ1-1 TRBV7-2 many . CASSFTGNTEAFF TGTGCCAGCAGCTTCACAGGAAACACTGAAGCTTTCTTT
TRBJ1-3 TRBV10-3 . TRBD1 CAISERIGQVQGNTIYF TGTGCCATCAGTGAGCGGATAGGACAGGTCCAAGGAAACACCATATATTTT
TRBJ1-4 TRBV9 few . CASSGSTGVNEKLFF TGTGCCAGCAGCGGCTCGACAGGAGTTAATGAAAAACTGTTTTTT
TRBJ2-2 TRBV7-2 . . CASSLAGNTGELFF TGTGCCAGCAGCTTAGCCGGGAACACCGGGGAGCTGTTTTTT
TRBJ2-5 TRBV19 . . CASSGTHIQETQYF TGTGCCAGTAGTGGGACACATATCCAAGAGACCCAGTACTTC
TRBJ1-1 TRBV18 many . CASFARSGDTEAFF TGTGCCAGCTTCGCTCGGAGCGGGGACACTGAAGCTTTCTTT
TRBJ1-6 TRBV5-6 . . CASGAPGSPLHF TGTGCCTCAGGGGCTCCTGGGTCACCCCTCCACTTT
TRBJ2-1 TRBV9 . TRBD2 CASNNLAGGYNEQFF TGTGCCAGCAACAACTTAGCGGGGGGTTACAATGAGCAGTTCTTC
TRBJ1-3 TRBV2 . . CASSEVRVPDPGNTIYF TGTGCCAGCAGTGAAGTCAGGGTTCCGGACCCTGGAAACACCATATATTTT
TRBJ1-2 TRBV7-2 . . CASSLDGSYGYTF TGTGCCAGCAGCTTAGACGGTTCCTATGGCTACACCTTC
TRBJ2-3 TRBV5-1 . . CASRREWGVGADTQYF TGCGCCAGCAGGCGTGAGTGGGGGGTGGGTGCAGATACGCAGTATTTT
TRBJ1-6 TRBV5-6 few TRBD1 CASSLLDRGNSPLHF TGTGCCAGCAGCTTGCTGGACAGGGGTAATTCACCCCTCCACTTT
TRBJ2-5 TRBV5-1 . TRBD2 CASSSLAGGQETQYF TGCGCCAGCAGCTCCCTAGCGGGGGGACAAGAGACCCAGTACTTC
TRBJ2-7 TRBV27 . . CASSGQYYEQYF TGTGCCAGCAGTGGACAGTACTACGAGCAGTACTTC
TRBJ1-6 TRBV15 . . CATSSQGGSSYNSPLHF TGTGCCACCAGCAGCCAAGGTGGGAGCTCCTATAATTCACCCCTCCACTTT
TRBJ2-5 TRBV7-9 few TRBD2 CASNSPGLAGVRETQYF TGTGCCAGCAACTCACCGGGGCTAGCGGGGGTGCGGGAGACCCAGTACTTC
TRBJ2-7 TRBV6-6 . . CASSGGLSYEQYF TGTGCCAGCTCCGGGGGATTATCCTACGAGCAGTACTTC
TRBJ2-2 TRBV4-1 few TRBD2 CASSQEGLAANTGELFF TGCGCCAGCAGCCAAGAGGGACTAGCCGCGAACACCGGGGAGCTGTTTTTT
TRBJ2-7 TRBV18 . . CASSLLTPPKNYEQYF TGTGCCAGCTCACTCCTGACACCTCCAAAGAACTACGAGCAGTACTTC
TRBJ1-2 TRBV7-2 . TRBD1 CASSPHRGPWDGYTF TGTGCCAGCAGCCCCCACAGGGGGCCCTGGGATGGCTACACCTTC
TRBJ1-5 TRBV18 . . CASSPEQANQPQHF TGTGCCAGCTCACCCGAGCAGGCCAATCAGCCCCAGCATTTT
TRBJ1-5 TRBV11-2 . . CASSAGQLNQPQHF TGTGCCAGCAGCGCCGGACAGTTAAATCAGCCCCAGCATTTT
TRBJ2-7 TRBV7-7 . TRBD1 CASSLTGGREQYF TGTGCCAGCAGCCTCACAGGGGGCCGCGAGCAGTACTTC
TRBJ1-2 TRBV4-3 many . CASSQDHNPNYGYTF TGCGCCAGCAGCCAAGATCACAACCCTAACTATGGCTACACCTTC
TRBJ2-7 TRBV14 . . CASSQNYGSYEQYF TGTGCCAGCAGCCAGAATTACGGGAGCTACGAGCAGTACTTC
TRBJ2-3 TRBV9 few . CASSLGGAGTDTQYF TGTGCCAGCAGTCTGGGGGGGGCGGGCACAGATACGCAGTATTTT
TRBJ1-2 TRBV7-2 few . CASSTWNYGYTF TGTGCCAGCAGCACTTGGAACTATGGCTACACCTTC
TRBJ2-5 TRBV10-3 few TRBD2 CAISETSGGVLWETQYF TGTGCCATCAGTGAGACTAGCGGGGGGGTATTATGGGAGACCCAGTACTTC
TRBJ1-1 TRBV5-1 . . CASSLGGITEAFF TGCGCCAGCAGCTTGGGAGGGATCACTGAAGCTTTCTTT
TRBJ2-1 TRBV11-2 . TRBD2 CASSLTGGSYNEQFF TGTGCCAGCAGCTTAACGGGGGGCTCCTACAATGAGCAGTTCTTC
TRBJ1-4 TRBV19 few . CAGRAGINEKLFF TGTGCCGGACGGGCGGGGATTAATGAAAAACTGTTTTTT
TRBJ1-2 TRBV9 . TRBD1 CASSQTTGGTSGYTF TGTGCCAGCAGCCAAACGACAGGGGGCACGTCTGGCTACACCTTC
TRBJ2-1 TRBV6-5 . TRBD2 CASRGLNYNEQFF TGTGCCAGCAGGGGACTAAACTACAATGAGCAGTTCTTC
TRBJ1-2 TRBV30 . . CAWSLNPGYGYTF TGTGCCTGGAGCCTAAACCCAGGCTATGGCTACACCTTC
TRBJ2-6 TRBV7-9 . . CASVSQGTGANVLTF TGTGCCAGCGTAAGTCAGGGGACCGGGGCCAACGTCCTGACTTTC
TRBJ1-5 TRBV28 few . CASSWQGNQPQHF TGTGCCAGCAGCTGGCAGGGTAATCAGCCCCAGCATTTT
TRBJ2-7 TRBV5-4 many TRBD1 CASRKQGRSYEQYF TGTGCCAGCAGGAAACAGGGGCGCTCCTACGAGCAGTACTTC
TRBJ1-2 TRBV7-9 few TRBD1 CASSAHRQGNYGYTF TGTGCCAGCAGCGCACACCGACAGGGAAACTATGGCTACACCTTC
TRBJ2-5 TRBV29-1 . . CSVVTGEGETQYF TGCAGCGTTGTGACAGGGGAGGGGGAGACCCAGTACTTC
TRBJ2-1 TRBV7-9 . . CASSQVLENEQFF TGTGCCAGCAGCCAGGTACTAGAAAATGAGCAGTTCTTC
TRBJ2-5 TRBV11-2 . TRBD2 CASSPIAGGPETQYF TGTGCCAGCAGCCCAATAGCGGGGGGGCCAGAGACCCAGTACTTC
TRBJ2-4 TRBV19 many TRBD1 CASSRPGQEGAKNIQYF TGTGCCAGTAGTCGACCGGGACAGGAGGGAGCCAAAAACATTCAGTACTTC